What follows are 27 T cell receptor beta chains derived from one specimen sequenced in a study of blood T cell repertoires in COVID-19. Clones were sequenced by immunoSEQ multiplex PCR, and TCRdb holds only the in-frame ones, with some missing. The sample comprises around 150,000 clones, roughly 86% of which are singletons, and 0.99% rests with the top ten. The sequencing input was peripheral blood. Source of these receptors: a man between 18 and 29 years old with acute or convalescent COVID-19.

The chain has TRBV7-9 and TRBJ1-2; TRBD1 agrees at 7 bases. V was pared by 0 bases and J by 4 bases, with 2 bases of the junction left unmatched. In germline, CDR1 is SEHNR, CDR2 FQNEAQ (reference sequence). The CDR3 spans 14 residues. CDR3 sequence reads: CASSLADRSYGYTF. The DNA for the CDR3 is TGTGCCAGCAGCTTAGCGGACAGGAGCTATGGCTACACCTTC. Complete variable domain (other parts from reference TRBV7-9 and TRBJ1-2): DTGVSQNPRHKITKRGQNVTFRCDPISEHNRLYWYRQTLGQGPEFLTYFQNEAQLEKSRLLSDRFSAERPKGSFSTLEIQRTEQGDSAMYLCASSLADRSYGYTFGSGTRLTVV.

The rearrangement links TRBV11-3 to TRBJ2-3, with D possibly matching TRBD2 (5 bases). Germline V gene data show CDR1 as SGHNT and CDR2 as YENEEA. V gave up 5 bases and J gave up 0 bases, with 12 bases separating them. The CDR3 is 15 residues long. CDR3 coding DNA: TGTGCCAGCAGCCCCGGCAGCGGAAGCACAGATACGCAGTATTTT. Amino acids: CASSPGSGSTDTQYF.

A note on this clone: At one end the junction does not follow the germline gene, possibly because of a read error. The chain has TRBV9 and TRBJ1-1, with a possible D match to TRBD1 (5 bases). This CDR3 has 13 amino acids. The germline V gene has CDR1 SGDLS and CDR2 YYNGEE. CDR3 loop: CAGSGQMNTEAFF. CDR3 nucleotides: TGTGCCGGCAGCGGACAAATGAACACTGAAGCTTTCTTT. Full variable domain (missing parts from reference TRBV9 and TRBJ1-1): DSGVTQTPKHLITATGQRVTLRCSPRSGDLSVYWYQQSLDQGLQFLIQYYNGEERAKGNILERFSAQQFPDLHSELNLSSLELGDSALYFCAGSGQMNTEAFFGQGTRLTVV.

V and J are TRBV27 and TRBJ2-3, with 7 bases fitting TRBD2. V was pared by 2 bases and J by 3 bases, with 5 bases of the junction left unmatched. CDR3 size: 15 residues. Germline CDR1 and CDR2: MNHEY and SMNVEV (reference sequence). In nucleotides, the CDR3 is TGTGCCAGCAGTTTAAAAGGGAGGGTAACAGATACGCAGTATTTT. Amino acid sequence: CASSLKGRVTDTQYF.

The sample holds a few counts of this clone. The V gene is TRBV2, the J gene TRBJ2-2; 10 nucleotides agree with TRBD2. V dropped 3 bases and J dropped 8; count of bases not matched to a gene: 9. CDR1 and CDR2 (germline): SNHLY, FYNNEI. The length of the CDR3 is 16 residues. The CDR3 nucleotides are TGTGCCAGCAGTGAGTTTGGGACTAGCGTAATAGGGGAGCTGTTTTTT. Its protein product is CASSEFGTSVIGELFF.

The chain is built from TRBV6-5 and TRBJ1-2; D call uncertain. CDR3 length: 13 amino acids. Deletions cut 8 bases from V and 4 bases from J, with 14 bases between. The V gene's germline CDR1 is MNHEY and CDR2 SVGAGI. CDR3 region: CASGPGQSYGYTF. In DNA form, the CDR3 reads TGTGCCAGCGGGCCTGGTCAGAGCTATGGCTACACCTTC.

This sequence joins TRBV27 and TRBJ1-1; 8 nucleotides agree with TRBD1. In germline, CDR1 is MNHEY, CDR2 SMNVEV (reference sequence). V was pared by 4 bases and J by 0 bases, with 4 bases of the junction left unmatched. There are 15 residues in the CDR3. The CDR3 loop reads CASSYHRGLNTEAFF. In DNA, the CDR3 is TGTGCCAGCAGTTATCACAGGGGGTTGAACACTGAAGCTTTCTTT.

This clone has only one observation. The chain joins TRBV30 to TRBJ1-1; D uncertain. In germline, CDR1 is GTSNPN, CDR2 SVGIG (reference sequence). The V and J ends lost 2 bases and 10 bases respectively, with 17 bases between them. The CDR3 totals 13 residues. In DNA, the CDR3 is TGTGCCTGGAGTCCCGGCCTCTCAGGTATAGCTTTCTTT. This sequence encodes CAWSPGLSGIAFF.

This chain uses TRBV19 with TRBJ1-6, with a weak D call TRBD1 (6 bases). V gave up 7 bases and J gave up 6 bases, with 10 bases separating them. The CDR3 has 13 amino acids. Germline-derived CDR1 and CDR2 are LNHDA and SQIVND (reference sequence). CDR3: CASTGTTNSPLHF. In DNA, the CDR3 is TGTGCCAGTACCGGGACAACTAATTCACCCCTCCACTTT.

The rearrangement links TRBV4-1 to TRBJ2-7, with D uncertain. Trimming removed 0 bases at V and 1 base at J, with 7 bases between. The germline V gene has CDR1 MGHRA and CDR2 YSYEKL. The CDR3 runs to 14 residues. For the CDR3, the DNA is TGCGCCAGCAGCCAAGATGAGCAATCCTACGAGCAGTACGTC. It yields the protein CASSQDEQSYEQYV.

This rearrangement joins TRBV29-1 to TRBJ1-1; D is uncertain. V was cut by 5 bases and J by 6 bases, with 13 bases left in between. This CDR3 has 12 amino acids. CDR1 is SQVTM and CDR2 is ANQGSEA in the germline V gene. The CDR3: CSVWKGSSEAFF. CDR3 DNA sequence: TGCAGCGTTTGGAAAGGGAGCTCTGAAGCTTTCTTT.

This chain connects TRBV11-2 to TRBJ2-2; perhaps TRBD2 as D (5 bases). CDR3 length: 14 amino acids. Looked up from germline, CDR1 is SGHAT and CDR2 is FQNNGV. With 5 bases removed from V and 5 bases from J, the gap between germline ends came to 12 bases. The CDR3 here is CASSPGRRTGELFF. In DNA, the CDR3 is TGTGCCAGCAGCCCAGGACGGAGGACCGGGGAGCTGTTTTTT.

The CDR3 bases are TGCGCCAGCAGCCAAGATCAGGACTATCAGCCCCAGCATTTT. This sequence encodes CASSQDQDYQPQHF. The chain has TRBV4-1 and TRBJ1-5, with no clear D. V lost 0 bases and J 5 bases, leaving 8 bases between the germline ends. This CDR3 is 14 amino acids long. Germline V CDR1 and CDR2: MGHRA, YSYEKL.

This clone was observed once. The rearrangement joins TRBV24-1 to TRBJ1-1; D uncertain. The germline CDR1 and CDR2 sequences are KGHDR and SFDVKD. The CDR3 runs 13 residues. V was cut by 3 bases and J by 1 base, with 5 bases left in between. The CDR3 coding sequence is TGTGCCACCAGTGATCATTGGAACACTGAAGCTTTCTTT. Its translation is CATSDHWNTEAFF.

J is TRBJ1-1 and V is TRBV6-5; 9 bases align to TRBD1. V lost 1 base, J lost 5 bases, and 5 bases stayed unmatched. This CDR3 region has 15 residues. Germline CDR1 and CDR2: MNHEY and SVGAGI. In DNA form, the CDR3 reads TGTGCCAGCAGTTACTTTGGGGGGACAGGGACTGAAGCTTTCTTT. Protein: CASSYFGGTGTEAFF.

The V and J genes are TRBV6-4 and TRBJ1-2; 8 bases agree with TRBD1. CDR1 is MRHNA and CDR2 is SNTAGT in the germline V gene. The CDR3 length is 15 residues. With V trimmed by 1 base and J by 4 bases, 5 bases remained unmatched. CDR3 nucleotides: TGTGCCAGCAGTGACTGGACAGGGAGGGGCTATGGCTACACCTTC. Encoded protein: CASSDWTGRGYGYTF.

J is TRBJ1-4 and V is TRBV12-5; 10 bases fit TRBD1. The ends lost 7 bases at V and 8 bases at J; junction bases unmatched: 10. The CDR3 extends over 15 amino acids. The germline CDR1 and CDR2 sequences are LGHNT and FRNRAP. CDR3 protein: CASATDRGLSEKLFF. The CDR3 bases are TGTGCTAGTGCCACAGACAGGGGGCTAAGCGAAAAACTGTTTTTT.

The chain combines TRBV12-3 or TRBV12-4 with TRBJ1-1; perhaps TRBD1 as D (6 bases). This CDR3 is built from 11 residues. V dropped 5 bases and J dropped 8 bases, with 9 bases sitting between them. CDR3 region: CASSGTTEAFF. CDR3 in DNA: TGTGCCAGCAGTGGGACAACCGAAGCTTTCTTT.

The sample holds one count of this clone. The gene calls are TRBV9 and TRBJ2-1; 11 bases align to TRBD1. Germline CDR1 is SGDLS and CDR2 is YYNGEE. The CDR3 extends over 14 amino acids. J was trimmed by 8 bases and V by 4 bases; bases with no gene match: 5. This CDR3 reads CASSPGTGGDEQFF. In nucleotides, the CDR3 is TGTGCCAGCAGCCCGGGGACAGGGGGTGATGAGCAGTTCTTC.

V gene TRBV5-8 combines with J gene TRBJ1-4; D gene unclear. The V end was cut by 0 bases, the J end by 4 bases, with 13 bases between. The CDR3 length is 16 residues. Germline CDR1 reads SGHTS; CDR2 reads YDEGEE. CDR3 region: CASSLVLQAGNEKLFF. In nucleotides, the CDR3 is TGTGCCAGCAGCTTGGTTCTCCAGGCGGGTAATGAAAAACTGTTTTTT.

The chain uses TRBV6-5 and TRBJ1-2; D might be TRBD1 (6 bases). Germline CDR1 and CDR2: MNHEY and SVGAGI. V was clipped by 8 bases and J by 6 bases, with 19 bases between them. The length of the CDR3 is 14 residues. Written as DNA, the CDR3 is TGTGCCAGCGGCACAGCAGGGGTTTTGAATGGCTACACCTTC. Residues: CASGTAGVLNGYTF.

This clone was seen once. The chain has TRBV27 and TRBJ1-1; no clear D gene. The CDR3 contains 13 residues. V lost 3 bases, J lost 4 bases, and 9 bases lay in between. The germline V gene encodes CDR1 MNHEY and CDR2 SMNVEV (reference sequence). The DNA of the CDR3 is TGTGCCAGCAGTTTGGGTTCAGGCACTGAAGCTTTCTTT. As protein: CASSLGSGTEAFF.

The chain joins TRBV2 to TRBJ2-5; 7 nucleotides match TRBD1. This CDR3 has 15 amino acids. Germline CDR1 is SNHLY and CDR2 is FYNNEI. V was clipped by 3 bases and J by 2 bases; unmatched bases: 6. CDR3 residues: CASSDWGQSQETQYF. The CDR3 DNA follows: TGTGCCAGCAGTGATTGGGGACAGAGTCAAGAGACCCAGTACTTC.

V gene TRBV5-1 combines with J gene TRBJ1-6, with D hard to call. V lost 0 bases and J 13 bases, leaving 11 bases between the germline ends. Looked up from germline, CDR1 is SGHRS and CDR2 is YFSETQ. This CDR3 contains 13 residues. The CDR3 loop reads CASSLAGRGPLHF. Written as DNA, the CDR3 is TGCGCCAGCAGCTTGGCTGGGCGGGGTCCCCTCCACTTT.

The chain couples TRBV12-3 or TRBV12-4 to TRBJ2-1; perhaps TRBD2 as D (6 bases). Trimming stripped 6 bases from V and 3 bases from J, with 9 bases between. This CDR3 contains 13 residues. Written as DNA, the CDR3 is TGTGCCAGCAGCAGGGACTTCTACAATGAGCAGTTCTTC. Protein: CASSRDFYNEQFF.

The chain has TRBV7-9 and TRBJ2-1; TRBD2 agrees at 7 bases. From germline, CDR1 is SEHNR and CDR2 FQNEAQ (reference sequence). J was trimmed by 5 bases and V by 1 base; bases with no gene match: 5. CDR3 length: 15 residues. The CDR3, as DNA: TGTGCCAGCAGCTTAGGCAGGACTAGTAACAATGAGCAGTTCTTC. Translated, it gives CASSLGRTSNNEQFF.

The chain recombines TRBV6-6 with TRBJ1-1; TRBD1 agrees at 7 bases. The V gene end was trimmed by 1 base and the J gene end by 1 base; junction bases not matched to a gene: 3. The CDR3 totals 15 residues. Germline CDR1 MNHNY, CDR2 SVGAGI (reference sequence). Written as DNA, the CDR3 is TGTGCCAGCAGTTACTTTAGGGGGCGGAACACTGAAGCTTTCTTT. Translating it yields CASSYFRGRNTEAFF.